What follows describes a single T cell receptor (beta chain). This clone was seen repeatedly, ten times or more. Its specific antigen is unknown. No base quality information exists; no much larger clone differs at one position. Participants in the prospective study were aged roughly 18 to 89 years, lived in 24 United States geographic areas, and enrolled through a virtual design. To assign participants to cohorts, the prospective study relied on clinical history that participants themselves reported in a screening survey and a study questionnaire. Recovered participants in ImmuneRACE Cohort 3 were defined as having two consecutive negative NP/OP PCR tests, clearance from a healthcare professional, or resolution of symptoms. Each participant in the prospective study had whole blood, serum and a nasopharyngeal or oropharyngeal swab collected by mobile phlebotomists. Prospective study participants could optionally give additional blood draws and questionnaires over an approximately two-month period. Before DNA extraction, blood samples from the prospective study were shipped at room temperature or frozen.

The sample comes from a study of blood T cell repertoires in COVID-19 (dated by TCRdb to the early 2020s). With respect to the entire study: Collaborator samples came from the United States, Italy and Spain and covered acute and convalescent phases of COVID-19. The prospective study material was composed of cDNA or gDNA derived from T cells, B-cell-depleted T cells, or PBMCs. Subjects who had been exposed to COVID-19, were actively infected with it, or had recovered from it provided the deeply sampled blood TCRbeta repertoires that made up the dataset. The repertoires were released in a freely available public database intended as a resource for research on the immune response to SARS-CoV-2. Samples were obtained from the ongoing ImmuneRACE study (first 160 participants) and from about 1,300 subjects provided by 6 global collaborators. A de-identified subject ID, COVID-19 status, age in years and sex were almost always included in the sample metadata. Where available, HLA class I and class II types were taken from metadata supplied by the sample provider and were not determined by assay-based typing.

The germline V gene provides CDR1 MNHEY and CDR2 SVGAGI. There are 13 amino acids in the CDR3, from cysteine to phenylalanine inclusive. The entry retains the CDR3 DNA only, 39 bases that are in frame from base 1. V is pared back by 5 bases and J by 6 bases, with 14 bases lying between the germline termini. Study-wide conclusions, independent of this receptor: The quantity of clinical and demographic metadata differed by source and by participant and was supplied without curation.

TCRbeta CDR3 regions were amplified from genomic DNA using the immunoSEQ Assay, a bias-controlled multiplex PCR. In the source study's methods: The number of nucleated cells in each sample was estimated by amplification of reference gene primers within the assay. To quantify the absolute abundance of each unique TCRbeta CDR3 rearrangement, sequence reads were collapsed and filtered. For each sample, productive Simpson clonality was calculated as the square root of Simpson's diversity index over productive rearrangements. This immuneACCESS table, as held by TCRdb, lists in-frame sequences with V and J called but not all clones. Of the missing ones, under half trace to an unresolved V gene in checked studies; the others have no known cause. Clonal size and the V and J genes are those of that table, whereas D and trimming came from the DNA. Across this sample there are roughly 520,000 clones, with around 87% seen only once. 1.8% of the sample goes to the ten largest clones.

Material for sequencing was PBMCs or T cells enriched from blood (not recorded which). This sequence originates from a woman aged 40 to 50 who had recovered from COVID-19. The rearrangement combines TRBV6-5 with TRBJ2-7; the D segment cannot be called with confidence. CDR3 region: CASSPRSESEQYF. Here is the DNA: TGTGCCAGCAGTCCTAGATCAGAGTCCGAGCAGTACTTC.